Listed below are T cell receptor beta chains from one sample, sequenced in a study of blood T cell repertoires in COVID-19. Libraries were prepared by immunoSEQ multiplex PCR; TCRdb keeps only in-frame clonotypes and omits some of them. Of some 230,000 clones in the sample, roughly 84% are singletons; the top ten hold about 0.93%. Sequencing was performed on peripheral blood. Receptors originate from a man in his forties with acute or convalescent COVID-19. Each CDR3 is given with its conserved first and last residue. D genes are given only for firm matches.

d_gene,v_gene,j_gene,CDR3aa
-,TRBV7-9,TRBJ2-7,CASSSRDGGYEQYF
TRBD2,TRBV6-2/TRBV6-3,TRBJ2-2,CASSYRSGGGNTGELFF
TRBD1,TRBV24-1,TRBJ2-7,CATSDPDREYEQYF
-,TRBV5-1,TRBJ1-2,CASSLDRVGYTF
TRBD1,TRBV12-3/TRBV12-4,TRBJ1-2,CASSQDRVSGYTF
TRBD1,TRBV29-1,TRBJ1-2,CSDRDRANYGYTF
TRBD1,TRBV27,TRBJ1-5,CASGGTGDQPQHF
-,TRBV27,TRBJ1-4,CASGSGTLNEKLFF
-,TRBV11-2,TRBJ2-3,CASSSRDPTDTQYF
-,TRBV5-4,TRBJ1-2,CASRDTKGDYGYTF
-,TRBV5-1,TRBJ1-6,CASSELNSPLHF
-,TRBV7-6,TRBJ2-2,CASSLEAGTNTGELFF
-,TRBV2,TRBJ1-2,CASRARYGYTF
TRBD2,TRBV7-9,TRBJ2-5,CASNRLAEETQYF
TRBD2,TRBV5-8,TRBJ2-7,CASSRHSGGGYEQYF
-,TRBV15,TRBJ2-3,CATSRGGGQEDTQYF
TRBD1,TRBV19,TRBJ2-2,CASKRGPDTGELFF
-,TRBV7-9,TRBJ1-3,CASSQQGSGNTIYF
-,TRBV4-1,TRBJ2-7,CASSQGPVSYEQYF
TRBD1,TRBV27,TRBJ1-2,CASSLSQGAYYGYTF
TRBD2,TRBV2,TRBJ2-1,CASSAGTSGATYNEQFF
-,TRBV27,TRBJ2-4,CASSPSWGVDIQYF
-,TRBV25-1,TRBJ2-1,CASSDTYMDSGSYNEQFF
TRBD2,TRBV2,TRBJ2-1,CASSERGGSYNEQFF
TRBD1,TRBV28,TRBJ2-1,CASSLTGVWDEQFF
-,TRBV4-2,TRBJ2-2,CASSHTREAGELFF
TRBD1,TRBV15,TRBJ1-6,CATSRTGTYNSPLHF
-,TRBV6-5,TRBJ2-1,CASSSTYNEQFF
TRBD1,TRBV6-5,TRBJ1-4,CASRQTGGAEKLFF
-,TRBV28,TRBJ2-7,CASSLNRATHEQYF
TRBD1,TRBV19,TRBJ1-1,CASSVTGGTTEAFF
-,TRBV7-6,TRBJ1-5,CASSQSGSNQPQHF
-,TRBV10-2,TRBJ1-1,CASSEVANTEAFF
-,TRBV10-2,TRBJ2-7,CASTIRQGGLGEQYF
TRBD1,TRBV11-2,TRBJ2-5,CASHPTGNWETQYF
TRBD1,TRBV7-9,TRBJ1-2,CASSPTWGDRGGYGYTF
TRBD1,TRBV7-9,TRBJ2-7,CASSLTGNDYEQYF
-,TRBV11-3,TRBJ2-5,CASSLGGSSETQYF
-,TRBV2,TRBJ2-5,CASRGGATGAETQYF
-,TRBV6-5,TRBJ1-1,CASVLSQGGTEAFF
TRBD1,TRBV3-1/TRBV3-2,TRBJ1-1,CASSHGQGTEAFF